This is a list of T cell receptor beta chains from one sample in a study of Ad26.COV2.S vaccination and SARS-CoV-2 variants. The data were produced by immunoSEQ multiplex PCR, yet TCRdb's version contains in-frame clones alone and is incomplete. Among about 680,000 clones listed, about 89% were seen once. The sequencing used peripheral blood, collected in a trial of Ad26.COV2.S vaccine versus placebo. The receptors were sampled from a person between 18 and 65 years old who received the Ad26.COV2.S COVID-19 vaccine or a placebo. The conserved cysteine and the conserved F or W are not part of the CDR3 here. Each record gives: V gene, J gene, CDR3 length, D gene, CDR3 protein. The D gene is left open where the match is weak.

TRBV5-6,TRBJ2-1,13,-,ASSPRGRDYNEQF
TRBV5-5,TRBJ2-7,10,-,ASSLGGYEQY
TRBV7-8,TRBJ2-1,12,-,ASSLALGSHEQF
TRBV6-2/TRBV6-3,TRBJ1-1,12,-,ASSYVGSSTEAF
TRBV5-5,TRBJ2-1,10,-,ASRQTYNEQF
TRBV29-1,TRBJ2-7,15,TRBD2,SVAGTSGSPSSYEQY
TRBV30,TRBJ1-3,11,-,AWREVGGHTIY
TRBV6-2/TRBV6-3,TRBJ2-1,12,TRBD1,ASSYGQDYNEQF
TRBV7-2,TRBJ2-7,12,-,ASSLEATSYEQY
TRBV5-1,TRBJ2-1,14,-,ASSLVAESSYNEQF
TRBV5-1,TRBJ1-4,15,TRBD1,ASSLAHTGGGNEKLF
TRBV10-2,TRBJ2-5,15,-,ASSATSLRTQGETQY
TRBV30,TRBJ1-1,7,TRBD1,AGQGMAF
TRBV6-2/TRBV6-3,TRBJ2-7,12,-,ASSHPQVTYEQY
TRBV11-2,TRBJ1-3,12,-,ASSLGLSGNTIY
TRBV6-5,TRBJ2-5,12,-,ASNGGAYQETQY
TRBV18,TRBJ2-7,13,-,ASSPIEGSRREQY
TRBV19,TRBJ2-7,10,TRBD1,AGGTGGYEQY
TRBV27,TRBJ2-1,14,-,ASSWASYSSYNEQF
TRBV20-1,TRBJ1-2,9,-,SAVRQYGYT
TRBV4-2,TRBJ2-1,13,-,ASSQDGVSDNEQF
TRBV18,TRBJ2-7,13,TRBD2,ASSPSGLAAYEQY
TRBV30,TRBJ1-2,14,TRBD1,AWSLFAGGGGKTYT
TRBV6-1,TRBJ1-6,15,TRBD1,ASSETPDRVWASPLH
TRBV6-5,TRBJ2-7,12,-,ASRGGVVIYEQY
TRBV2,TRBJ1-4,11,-,ASSDIPTGKLF
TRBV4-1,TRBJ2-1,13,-,ASTTSRQNYNEQF
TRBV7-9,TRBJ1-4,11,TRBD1,ASSSTGSEKLF
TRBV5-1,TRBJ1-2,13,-,ASSQRDTQTGGYT
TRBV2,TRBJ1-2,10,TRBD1,ASSRDRDGYT
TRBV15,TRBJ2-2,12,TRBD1,ATSTGVGTGELF
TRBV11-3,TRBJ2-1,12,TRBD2,ASSLGLLADEQF
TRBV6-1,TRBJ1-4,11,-,ASSEVLSEKLF
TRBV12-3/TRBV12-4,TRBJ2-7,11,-,ASRPGFSYEQY
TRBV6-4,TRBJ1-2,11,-,ASSDAGTYGYT
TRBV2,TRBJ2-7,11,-,ASSEIVTDSLH
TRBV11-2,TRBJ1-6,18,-,ASSLEGGRGRVSYNSPLH
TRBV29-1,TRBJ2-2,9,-,SVPFTGELF
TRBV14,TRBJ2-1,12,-,ASSHRQIHNEQF
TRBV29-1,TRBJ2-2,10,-,SVGEPPGELF
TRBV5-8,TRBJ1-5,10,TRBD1,ASSSRTGHQH
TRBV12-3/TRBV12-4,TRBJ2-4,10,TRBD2,ASSSGLRSQY
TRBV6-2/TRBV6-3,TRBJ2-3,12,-,ASSYREPTDTQY
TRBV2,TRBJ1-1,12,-,ASSEREGNTEAF
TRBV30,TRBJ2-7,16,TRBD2,AWSPTPPLAGKPYEQY
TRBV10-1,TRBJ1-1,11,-,ASSERGTAEAF
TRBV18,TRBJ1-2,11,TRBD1,ASSPGDSLSVT
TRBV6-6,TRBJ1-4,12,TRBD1,ASNPGQWNEKLF
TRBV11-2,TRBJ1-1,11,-,ASSLAGWTEAF
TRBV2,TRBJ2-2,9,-,ASKNTGELF
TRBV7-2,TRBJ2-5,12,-,ASSLGGYSETQY
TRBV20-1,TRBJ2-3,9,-,SALVGTSQY
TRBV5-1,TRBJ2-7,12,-,ASSSSWTPYEQY
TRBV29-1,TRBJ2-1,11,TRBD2,SVEGLRDWEQF
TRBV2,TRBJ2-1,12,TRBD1,ASRAGTDYNEQF